Below, one TCR beta chain is given with its context. What it binds is unknown. Trimming took 4 bases from V and 10 from J, leaving 17 bases between them. The CDR3 runs 13 residues. The V gene's germline CDR1 is SGHDT and CDR2 YYEEEE. These data come from a study of T cell responses to AZD1222 COVID-19 vaccine. Regarding the study as a whole: Clonal diversity was possibly underestimated; the donors were predominantly white British and more often female.

Sequenced by immunoSEQ multiplex PCR; TCRdb stores in-frame clones only, minus some. The sample has some 200,000 clones, more than 85% seen once. Sample: peripheral blood, taken on day 0 of AZD1222 vaccination. The receptor was derived from an adult in good health. The chain has TRBV5-6 and TRBJ1-1; D is perhaps TRBD1 (6 bases). This CDR3 is CASSRWVRGGAFF. For the CDR3, the DNA is TGTGCCAGCAGCCGATGGGTCCGAGGGGGAGCTTTCTTT.